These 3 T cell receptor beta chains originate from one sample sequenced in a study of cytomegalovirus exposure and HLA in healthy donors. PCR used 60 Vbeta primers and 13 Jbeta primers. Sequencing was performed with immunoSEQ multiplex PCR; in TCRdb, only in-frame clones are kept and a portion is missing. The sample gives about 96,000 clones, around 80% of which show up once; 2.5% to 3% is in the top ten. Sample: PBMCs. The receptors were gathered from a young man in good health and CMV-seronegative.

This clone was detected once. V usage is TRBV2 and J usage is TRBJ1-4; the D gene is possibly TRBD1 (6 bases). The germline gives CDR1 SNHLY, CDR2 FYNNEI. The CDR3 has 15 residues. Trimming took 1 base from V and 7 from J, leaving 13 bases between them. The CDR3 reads CASSEVGRGSEKLFF. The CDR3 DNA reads TGTGCCAGCAGTGAAGTCGGCAGGGGTAGTGAAAAACTGTTTTTT.

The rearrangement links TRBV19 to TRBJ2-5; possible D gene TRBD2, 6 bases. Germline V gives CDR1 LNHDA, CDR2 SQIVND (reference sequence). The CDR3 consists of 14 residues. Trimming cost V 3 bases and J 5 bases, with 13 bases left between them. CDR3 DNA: TGTGCCAGTAGTATTCTGGAGGGCGGGGAGACCCAGTACTTC. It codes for CASSILEGGETQYF.

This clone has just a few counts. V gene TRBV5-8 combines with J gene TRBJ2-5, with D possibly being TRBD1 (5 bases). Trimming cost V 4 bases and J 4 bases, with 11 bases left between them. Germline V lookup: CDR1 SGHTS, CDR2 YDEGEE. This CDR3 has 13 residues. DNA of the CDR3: TGTGCCAGCAGCCTTCAGGGTATAGAGACCCAGTACTTC. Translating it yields CASSLQGIETQYF.